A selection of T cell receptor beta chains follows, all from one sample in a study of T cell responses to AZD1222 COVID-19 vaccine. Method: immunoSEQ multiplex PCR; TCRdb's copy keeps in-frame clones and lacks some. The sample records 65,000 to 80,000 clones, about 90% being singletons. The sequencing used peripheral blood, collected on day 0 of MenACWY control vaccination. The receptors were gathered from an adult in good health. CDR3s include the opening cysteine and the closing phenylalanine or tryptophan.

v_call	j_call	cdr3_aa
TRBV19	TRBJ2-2	CASSRGEGVTGELFF
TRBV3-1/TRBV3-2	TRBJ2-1	CASSQKLAASSYNEQFF
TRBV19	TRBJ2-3	CASSITGPPPDTQYF
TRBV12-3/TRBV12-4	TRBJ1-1	CASRGMGNTEAFF
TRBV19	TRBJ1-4	CASKQIQANEKLFF
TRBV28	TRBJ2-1	CASSSNKGLAGAYNEQFF
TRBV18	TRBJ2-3	CASSPLVSGSGDTQYF
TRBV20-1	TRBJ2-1	CSASLTENHNEQFF
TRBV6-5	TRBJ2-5	CASSYGGRETQYF
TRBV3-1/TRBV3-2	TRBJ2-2	CASSQDHRGLAGIVTGELFF
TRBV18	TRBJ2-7	CASSPTVTDYEQYF
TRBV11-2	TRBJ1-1	CASSLGGAGEAFF
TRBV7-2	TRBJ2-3	CASSSWTSGVSTDTQYF
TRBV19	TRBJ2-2	CASSGLAPNTGELFF
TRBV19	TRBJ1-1	CASSRTGDYTEAFF
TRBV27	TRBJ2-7	CASSLPGAGAYEQYF
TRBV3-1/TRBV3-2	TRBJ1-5	CASSQDGRGNSNQPQHF
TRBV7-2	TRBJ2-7	CASSFLRGLSYEQYF
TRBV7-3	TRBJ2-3	CASSPGGPATDTQYF
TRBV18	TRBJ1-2	CASSGVYGYTF
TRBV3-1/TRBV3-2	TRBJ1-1	CASSPDPRVREAFF
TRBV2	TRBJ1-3	CASRRAGSGNTIYF
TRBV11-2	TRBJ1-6	CASSRQIQSYNSPLHF
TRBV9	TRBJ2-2	CASSVDRAKAGELFF
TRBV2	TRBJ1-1	CASSVLWSIGTSTTEAFF
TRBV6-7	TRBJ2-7	CASSYSRPF
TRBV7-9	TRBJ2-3	CASVQSRTGKTDTQYF
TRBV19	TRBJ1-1	CASSIDDGSGTEAFF
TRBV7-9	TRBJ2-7	CASSGQGLPEQYF
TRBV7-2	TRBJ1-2	CASSSSGGDLGGYTF
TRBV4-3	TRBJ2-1	CASSQEFSYNEQFF
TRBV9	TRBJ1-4	CASSVSGQSNEKLFF
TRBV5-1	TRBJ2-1	CASSSTVISEQFF
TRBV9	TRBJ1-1	CASSVGTGFAEAFF
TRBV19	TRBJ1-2	CASSETTGYGYTF
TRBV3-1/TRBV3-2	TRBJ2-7	CASSQTFEGEQYF
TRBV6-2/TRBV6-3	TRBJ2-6	CASSPARDSGANVLTF
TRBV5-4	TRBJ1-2	CASSEDRSGYTF
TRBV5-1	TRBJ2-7	CASSLEGTQYF
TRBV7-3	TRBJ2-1	CASSLAPPRTTNNEQFF
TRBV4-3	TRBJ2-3	CASSQVGLAADTQYF
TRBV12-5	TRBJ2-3	CASGLFRLAVSTDTQYF
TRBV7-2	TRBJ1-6	CASSLIQGNSPLHF